This passage covers 14 T cell receptor beta chains from one sample sequenced in a study of molecular identifiers for immune sequencing clone quantification. Using its own MiXCR run on the PCR reads, TCRdb lists one record per CDR3 protein. This sample has just over 40,000 distinct CDR3 sequences, with approximately 25% found just once. Sequencing was performed on naive CD8+ T cells from blood, with Jurkat cell RNA spiked in. Documented subset: FACS-sorted CD8+CD4-CCR7+CD45RA+ naive T cells. The receptors shown here come from a human donor in good health. Some libraries in this study had Jurkat cell RNA spiked in.

This clonotype was picked up many times. V and J are TRBV12-3 or TRBV12-4 and TRBJ1-6; the D is unclear. V lost 6 bases and J 0 bases, leaving 12 bases between the germline ends. CDR3 length: 16 residues. The CDR3 coding sequence is TGTGCCAGCAGCGCAGGTGGTAGCTCCTATAATTCACCCCTCCACTTT. This encodes CASSAGGSSYNSPLHF.

With respect to this clonotype: At one of its ends the junction is not consistent with the germline gene, which may arise from a read error. The chain links TRBV19 to TRBJ2-1; no clear D. From germline, CDR1 is LNHDA and CDR2 SQIVND (reference sequence). The CDR3 covers 16 residues. In nucleotides, the CDR3 is TGTGCCAGTAGTATATCTGGCGGTAGCTCCTACAATGAGCAGCTCTTC. It codes for CASSISGGSSYNEQLF.

The CDR3 is CATSDLPGRAILHNEQFF. The CDR3 DNA reads as TGTGCCACCAGTGATTTGCCGGGGAGGGCCATCTTGCACAATGAGCAGTTCTTC. V is TRBV24-1 and J is TRBJ2-1; 7 bases line up with TRBD2. The CDR3 length is 18 residues. The germline CDR1 and CDR2 sequences are KGHDR and SFDVKD. The V segment lost 0 bases and the J segment 5 bases; nucleotides outside the gene matches: 12.

The V gene is TRBV12-3 or TRBV12-4, the J gene TRBJ2-2; 9 bases are a match to TRBD2. There are 15 residues in the CDR3. After removal of 6 bases from V and 6 bases from J, the junction contained 8 bases not matched to a gene. The CDR3 region is CASRDSGSNAGELFF. CDR3 DNA sequence: TGTGCCAGCAGGGATAGCGGGAGCAACGCCGGGGAGCTGTTTTTT.

Details on this clonotype: At one end the junction does not follow the germline gene, possibly because of a read error. The CDR3 protein is CATSDGAGRGELYF. The CDR3 DNA reads TGTGCCACCAGTGATGGGGCGGGACGTGGCGAGCTGTACTTC. The J gene is TRBJ2-7, the V gene TRBV24-1; the D gene is possibly TRBD2 (6 bases). Germline V gene data show CDR1 as KGHDR and CDR2 as SFDVKD. The CDR3 has 14 residues.

This chain links TRBV30 with TRBJ2-7, with a tentative D call TRBD2 (6 bases). Trimming pared 3 bases from V and 3 bases from J, leaving 15 bases between. Per the germline V gene, CDR1 is GTSNPN and CDR2 is SVGIG (reference sequence). CDR3 length: 14 amino acids. For the CDR3, the DNA is TGTGCCTGGAGCACCGGGACGGGGGACTACGAGCAGTACTTC. Translating gives CAWSTGTGDYEQYF. Full variable domain (remainder filled in from reference TRBV30 and TRBJ2-7): SQTIHQWPATLVQPVGSPLSLECTVEGTSNPNLYWYRQAAGRGLQLLFYSVGIGQISSEVPQNLSASRPQDRQFILSSKKLLLSDSGFYLCAWSTGTGDYEQYFGPGTRLTVT.

A remark on this clonotype: The CDR3 end shows no conserved phenylalanine or tryptophan, and so a read error is likely. This chain links TRBV4-2 with TRBJ2-3; D gene uncertain. Trimming removed 8 bases from V and 2 bases from J, with 17 bases in between. The CDR3 contains 15 residues. Germline values: CDR1 LGHNA, CDR2 YNFKEQ. The CDR3 nucleotides are TGTGCCAGCGGCCCTTCGGGTCTTATCACAGATACGCAGTATCTT. Translated, it gives CASGPSGLITDTQYL.

This clonotype was counted at least ten times. The chain has TRBV20-1 and TRBJ2-2, with TRBD1 matching 7 bases. Per germline, CDR1 DFQATT and CDR2 SNEGSKA (reference sequence). The CDR3 contains 14 residues. V dropped 2 bases and J dropped 4; count of bases not matched to a gene: 4. The CDR3 is CSARNRGGTGELFF. CDR3 bases: TGCAGTGCTAGAAACAGGGGTGGCACCGGGGAGCTGTTTTTT.

This clonotype came up many times. The CDR3 sequence: CASSLVRTDTQYF. The CDR3 coding sequence is TGTGCCAGCAGTTTGGTCAGGACAGATACGCAGTATTTT. This chain uses TRBV12-3 or TRBV12-4 with TRBJ2-3; D gene ambiguous. V was cut by 3 bases and J by 3 bases, with 7 bases left in between. This CDR3 is 13 amino acids long.

The sample holds many counts of this clonotype. The gene calls are TRBV20-1 and TRBJ2-3, with 8 bases aligning to TRBD2. The CDR3 covers 17 residues. V lost 1 base to trimming and J lost 2 bases; unmatched junction nucleotides: 11. The V gene's germline CDR1 is DFQATT and CDR2 SNEGSKA (reference sequence). DNA for the CDR3: TGCAGTGCTAGAGGGGGGGGAGAGCGGGAGATCACAGATACGCAGTATTTT. Encoded protein: CSARGGGEREITDTQYF.

This clonotype showed up many times. The rearrangement joins TRBV10-3 to TRBJ2-5; perhaps TRBD1 as D (6 bases). CDR1 ENHRY and CDR2 SYGVKD come from the germline V gene. Trimming shortened V by 6 bases and J by 2 bases, and 10 bases separated the two germline ends. The CDR3 loop spans 13 amino acids. CDR3 amino acids: CAIRQGQQETQYF. The CDR3 DNA reads TGTGCCATCAGACAGGGACAACAAGAGACCCAGTACTTC.

On this clonotype: A read error is possible here, since a much larger clone lies one base away. This chain joins TRBV5-3 and TRBJ2-1, with TRBD2 matching over 10 bases. TRBV5-3 falls under the ORF class, with uncertain function. The V and J ends lost 8 bases and 10 bases, in that order; junction bases with no gene match: 15. This CDR3 is built from 15 residues. CDR3 residues: CASSQTSGISQEQFF. In nucleotides, the CDR3 is TGTGCCAGCAGCCAAACTAGCGGGATCTCCCAAGAGCAGTTCTTC.

In its sample, this clonotype was seen a few times. The CDR3 nucleotides read TGTGCCAGTAGTATTTTACCGGGACCCTACGAACGGTACTTC. As protein: CASSILPGPYERYF. The chain carries TRBV19 and TRBJ2-7; D is perhaps TRBD1 or TRBD2 (5 bases each). V was shortened by 3 bases and J by 12 bases, with 21 bases between the two germline ends. Germline V lookup: CDR1 LNHDA, CDR2 SQIVND (reference sequence). The CDR3 length is 14 residues.

On this clonotype itself: A single base separates this from a much larger clone, so it may be a read error. This rearrangement joins TRBV2 to TRBJ2-7; D remains ambiguous. Germline V gives CDR1 SNHLY, CDR2 FYNNEI. This CDR3 spans 11 amino acids. CDR3 sequence (DNA): TGTGCCAGCACCGAAAGCTACGATCAGTACTTC. Its protein is CASTESYDQYF.